This TCR beta chain was sequenced for a study of molecular identifiers for immune sequencing clone quantification. Germline lookup yields CDR1 SGHTA and CDR2 FQGNSA. The CDR3 loop spans 15 amino acids. Trimming removed 4 bases from V and 4 bases from J; junction bases left unmatched: 4. This clonotype was picked up many times. Naive CD8 T cell sorting was performed on the CD8+CD4-CCR7+CD45RA+ phenotype. The authors built bulk TCR libraries by previously described methods with listed TCR primers. TCRdb reprocessed the PCR reads via MiXCR and lists one record per CDR3 protein. This table has 460,000 or so distinct CDR3 sequences, roughly 24% appearing once.

Sequenced material: naive CD8+ T cells from blood, with Jurkat cell RNA spiked in. Regarding subset: FACS-sorted CD8+CD4-CCR7+CD45RA+ naive T cells. This sequence joins TRBV7-2 and TRBJ2-1; the match to TRBD2 covers 10 bases. This receptor was obtained from a human donor in good health. Some libraries in this study had Jurkat cell RNA spiked in. CDR3 nucleotides: TGTGCCAGCAGCTCTAGCGGGGGAACTTACAATGAGCAGTTCTTC. This sequence encodes CASSSSGGTYNEQFF.